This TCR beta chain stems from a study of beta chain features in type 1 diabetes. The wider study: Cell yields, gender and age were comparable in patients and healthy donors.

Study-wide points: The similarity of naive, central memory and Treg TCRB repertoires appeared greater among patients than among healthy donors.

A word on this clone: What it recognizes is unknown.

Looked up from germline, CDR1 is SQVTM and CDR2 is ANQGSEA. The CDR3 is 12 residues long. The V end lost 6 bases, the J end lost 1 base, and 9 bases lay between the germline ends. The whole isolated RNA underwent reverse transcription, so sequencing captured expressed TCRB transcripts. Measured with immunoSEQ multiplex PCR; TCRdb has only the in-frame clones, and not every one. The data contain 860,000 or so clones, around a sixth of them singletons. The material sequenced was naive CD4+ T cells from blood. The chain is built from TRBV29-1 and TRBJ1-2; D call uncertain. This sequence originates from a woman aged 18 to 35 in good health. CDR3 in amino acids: CSVREGNYGYTF. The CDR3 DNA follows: TGCAGCGTCCGGGAAGGTAACTATGGCTACACCTTC.